Shown below are 17 T cell receptor beta chains from a single sample sequenced in a study of blood T cell repertoires in COVID-19. This table comes from immunoSEQ multiplex PCR, and its TCRdb copy is limited to in-frame clones, with some not included. Of 150,000 to 200,000 clones detected, over 80% appear once; the ten largest clones hold approximately 5.4%. Input material: peripheral blood. These receptors all come from a woman aged 25 to 39 with acute or convalescent COVID-19.

The J gene is TRBJ1-3, the V gene TRBV14; TRBD1 aligns across 10 bases. V shed 4 bases and J 5 bases; nucleotides not matched to a gene: 5. The CDR3 covers 15 residues. Germline V gives CDR1 SGHDN, CDR2 FVKESK. The CDR3 loop reads CASSPRQGARNTIYF. CDR3 sequence (DNA): TGTGCCAGCAGCCCCAGACAGGGGGCCAGAAACACCATATATTTT.

CDR3 nucleotide sequence: TGTGCCAGCAGTTCACAGGGATTAGGAAACACCATATATTTT. Translating it yields CASSSQGLGNTIYF. The chain recombines TRBV6-6 with TRBJ1-3, with TRBD1 as a possible D gene (6 bases). Deletions cut 4 bases from V and 4 bases from J, with 11 bases between. Germline lookup yields CDR1 MNHNY and CDR2 SVGAGI (reference sequence). There are 14 residues in the CDR3.

The chain recombines TRBV28 with TRBJ2-3; the match to TRBD2 covers 7 bases. The J segment lost 2 bases and the V segment lost 5 bases, leaving 10 bases of the junction unmatched. The CDR3 has 16 residues. The V gene's germline CDR1 is MDHEN and CDR2 SYDVKM. Written as DNA, the CDR3 is TGTGCCAGCAGTGACGAGCGGGGACGAGTCACAGATACGCAGTATTTT. Translated: CASSDERGRVTDTQYF. Full variable domain (missing parts from reference TRBV28 and TRBJ2-3): DVKVTQSSRYLVKRTGEKVFLECVQDMDHENMFWYRQDPGLGLRLIYFSYDVKMKEKGDIPEGYSVSREKKERFSLILESASTNQTSMYLCASSDERGRVTDTQYFGPGTRLTVL.

J is TRBJ2-3 and V is TRBV7-2; D unclear. The germline V and J ends were trimmed by 4 bases and 4 bases, with 12 bases remaining between them. The CDR3 is made up of 14 amino acids. Germline CDR1 and CDR2: SGHTA and FQGNSA. CDR3: CASSSIPRPDTQYF. The CDR3 nucleotides are TGTGCCAGCAGCTCTATCCCCAGGCCAGATACGCAGTATTTT. The variable domain in full, with the rest retrieved from reference TRBV7-2 and TRBJ2-3, is GAGVSQSPSNKVTEKGKDVELRCDPISGHTALYWYRQSLGQGLEFLIYFQGNSAPDKSGLPSDRFSAERTGGSVSTLTIQRTQQEDSAVYLCASSSIPRPDTQYFGPGTRLTVL.

This clone has only one observation. The V call is TRBV4-1, the J call TRBJ1-3; D not resolved. CDR3 length equals 13 residues. V lost 0 bases and J 8 bases, leaving 8 bases between the germline ends. Germline CDR1 and CDR2: MGHRA and YSYEKL. The CDR3 sequence: CASSQDLGYTIYF. As DNA, the CDR3 is TGCGCCAGCAGCCAAGATCTCGGTTACACCATATATTTT.

The chain is built from TRBV9 and TRBJ1-3; 7 bases align to TRBD1. Germline V gene lookup returns CDR1 SGDLS and CDR2 YYNGEE. The CDR3 runs 16 residues. After removal of 4 bases from V and 4 bases from J, the junction contained 11 bases not matched to a gene. Written as DNA, the CDR3 is TGTGCCAGCAGCCCACCCGACAGGGCTGGAGGAAACACCATATATTTT. It codes for CASSPPDRAGGNTIYF. Together with reference TRBV9 and TRBJ1-3, the CDR3 gives the full variable domain: DSGVTQTPKHLITATGQRVTLRCSPRSGDLSVYWYQQSLDQGLQFLIQYYNGEERAKGNILERFSAQQFPDLHSELNLSSLELGDSALYFCASSPPDRAGGNTIYFGEGSWLTVV.

This clone was recorded only once. V and J are TRBV6-5 and TRBJ1-1; TRBD1 is a possible D gene (6 bases). The CDR3 contains 14 residues. Deletions cut 8 bases from V and 5 bases from J, with 18 bases between. CDR1 is MNHEY, CDR2 SVGAGI, per germline. The CDR3 region is CASQEETDRTEAFF. Written as DNA, the CDR3 is TGTGCCAGCCAAGAGGAGACAGACAGGACTGAAGCTTTCTTT.

The chain couples TRBV5-1 to TRBJ1-4; possibly TRBD1 for D (5 bases). The CDR3 is 14 amino acids. Germline loops: CDR1 SGHRS, CDR2 YFSETQ. V lost 4 bases to trimming and J lost 8 bases, with 15 bases between them. CDR3 bases: TGCGCCAGCAGCCTCAGGGATCGGTCGGAAAAACTGTTTTTT. It is translated as CASSLRDRSEKLFF.

The rearrangement joins TRBV29-1 to TRBJ2-7, with a possible D match to TRBD1 (5 bases). From germline, CDR1 is SQVTM and CDR2 ANQGSEA. The CDR3 runs 13 residues. V dropped 5 bases and J dropped 0 bases, with 11 bases sitting between them. The CDR3 is CSVLGQGSYEQYF. The DNA of the CDR3 is TGCAGCGTTTTAGGGCAGGGCTCCTACGAGCAGTACTTC.

The genes are TRBV5-1 and TRBJ2-1, with 12 bases fitting TRBD2. Germline trimming cut 1 base from V and 5 bases from J; bases unmatched to any gene: 1. CDR1 SGHRS and CDR2 YFSETQ come from the germline V gene. The length of the CDR3 is 15 residues. This chain's CDR3 is CASSLTSGRHNEQFF. The CDR3 DNA reads TGCGCCAGCAGCTTGACTAGCGGGAGGCACAATGAGCAGTTCTTC.

The table lists this clone with a count of one. This chain joins TRBV7-9 and TRBJ1-2; D unresolved. V dropped 0 bases and J dropped 4 bases, with 6 bases sitting between them. The germline V gene encodes CDR1 SEHNR and CDR2 FQNEAQ (reference sequence). This CDR3 is built from 13 residues. The CDR3: CASSLAESYGYTF. DNA of the CDR3: TGTGCCAGCAGCTTAGCCGAGAGCTATGGCTACACCTTC.

V gene TRBV6-2 or TRBV6-3 combines with J gene TRBJ2-3; tentatively, D is TRBD2 (6 bases). Germline CDR1 and CDR2: MNHEY and SVGEGT. Trimming took off 6 bases at V and 1 base at J, with 11 bases between the two ends. This CDR3 has 14 amino acids. The CDR3 region is CASSLERGTDTQYF. CDR3 nucleotides: TGTGCCAGCAGCCTCGAGCGGGGCACAGATACGCAGTATTTT.

The rearrangement joins TRBV6-5 to TRBJ2-7; D possibly corresponds to TRBD1 (6 bases). V lost 4 bases to trimming and J lost 4 bases, with 20 bases between them. The CDR3 has 16 amino acids. CDR1 and CDR2 (germline): MNHEY, SVGAGI. CDR3 sequence: CASSSRPGARGYEQYF. In DNA form, the CDR3 reads TGTGCCAGCAGTTCCAGGCCAGGGGCCCGAGGGTACGAGCAGTACTTC.

The chain employs TRBV7-7 and TRBJ2-2; TRBD1 matches 7 bases. Trimming took 4 bases from V and 0 from J; bases not matched to a gene: 11. The CDR3 length is 18 residues. Per germline, CDR1 SSHAT and CDR2 FNYEAQ (reference sequence). This CDR3 reads CASSWTQTGTANTGELFF. CDR3 nucleotides: TGTGCCAGCAGCTGGACGCAGACCGGGACAGCGAACACCGGGGAGCTGTTTTTT.

The chain links TRBV11-2 to TRBJ2-1; D remains unclear. Germline lookup yields CDR1 SGHAT and CDR2 FQNNGV. V lost 0 bases and J 0 bases, leaving 6 bases between the germline ends. The length of the CDR3 is 15 residues. DNA of the CDR3: TGTGCCAGCAGCTTAGAGAGGAGCTCCTACAATGAGCAGTTCTTC. Residues: CASSLERSSYNEQFF.

The chain carries TRBV5-1 and TRBJ2-3, with D possibly TRBD2 on 5 matching bases. The ends were cut back, 8 bases at V and 3 bases at J, with 16 bases in the middle. Looked up from germline, CDR1 is SGHRS and CDR2 is YFSETQ. The CDR3 sequence is 14 residues long. CDR3 sequence: CASDGVDGTDTQYF. The CDR3 DNA follows: TGCGCCAGTGACGGGGTGGACGGGACAGATACGCAGTATTTT.

This clone was detected only once. This chain links TRBV28 with TRBJ2-7; 10 bases match TRBD1. Trimming took 5 bases from V and 0 from J; bases not matched to a gene: 10. The CDR3 consists of 17 residues. Germline V gene data show CDR1 as MDHEN and CDR2 as SYDVKM. CDR3 nucleotide sequence: TGTGCCAGCAGTCCGGTGGGACAGGGGACCTTCTCCTACGAGCAGTACTTC. Its protein is CASSPVGQGTFSYEQYF.